The entry that follows covers one T cell receptor beta chain sequence. Sequence at one end of the junction differs from germline and may be a read error. The time point here: newly diagnosed GD, antithyroid drugs for less than 3 months. The authors made the TCR library using RNA they extracted from PBMCs. Germline V gives CDR1 SGDLS, CDR2 YYNGEE. This CDR3 has 15 residues. Both iRepertoire HTBI primers and Arm-PCR of CDR3 regions were used to build the TCR beta libraries. TCRdb re-called the multiplex PCR reads with MiXCR, one entry per CDR3 protein. This sample yields hundreds of thousands of distinct CDR3 sequences, of which 12% are seen a single time; approximately 9% belongs to the top ten. The source of the sample is a study of regulatory T cells in long-lasting Graves disease. The same sample was also studied in work on T cells in Graves' hyperthyroidism and ophthalmopathy.

This specimen was peripheral blood mononuclear cells (PBMCs), taken at new diagnosis, from a patient treated with antithyroid drugs. This receptor was taken from a woman between 25 and 40 years old with Graves disease. The chain joins TRBV9 to TRBJ2-7; TRBD2 aligns across 9 bases. The CDR3 region has the DNA TGTGCCAGCAGCGTAGCGGGGCGGGAGGGTTACGGGCAGTACTTC. Amino acid sequence: CASSVAGREGYGQYF.